This T cell receptor beta chain was recorded in a study of identical twins. This clonotype was detected only a few times. As yet, its antigen is unknown. Study-wide results and limits: Insertions were reduced in abundant cord blood beta clonotypes but not in memory repertoires.

CDR1 is WNHNN and CDR2 is SYGVQD in the germline V gene (reference sequence). V dropped 0 bases and J dropped 8 bases, with 9 bases sitting between them. The CDR3 covers 13 residues. The cDNA had a unique molecular identifier and a template-switch universal primer site. Via MiXCR, TCRdb re-called the 5' RACE reads, giving one row per CDR3 protein. The sample includes fewer than 250,000 distinct CDR3 sequences, around 10% of them seen just once. Material: memory (CD45RO+) T cells sorted from blood. The rearrangement joins TRBV10-1 to TRBJ2-3; D uncertain. This clonotype was obtained from a woman younger than 35 in good health. CDR3 protein: CASSESHLLTQYF. The CDR3 coding sequence is TGCGCCAGCAGTGAGTCGCACCTGCTTACGCAGTATTTT.